These 12 T cell receptor beta chains were all obtained from the same sample, sequenced in a study of identical twins. TCRdb called the 5' RACE reads again in MiXCR, with one record for every CDR3 protein. The data hold 500,000 or so distinct CDR3 sequences, with over 11% observed a single time. These records were also assigned to another study, of yellow fever vaccine responses in identical twins.

Sequencing was performed on CD4+ T cells sorted from blood. The receptors were sampled from a woman aged 18-29 years in good health.

Worth noting for this clonotype: A much larger clone differs from this one at a single base, so this may be a read error. V and J are TRBV5-6 and TRBJ2-4; possibly TRBD2 for D (5 bases). This CDR3 contains 15 residues. In germline, CDR1 is SGHDT, CDR2 YYEEEE. CDR3 amino acids: CASSRRFLAKNSQYF. CDR3 DNA: TGTGCCAGCAGCAGACGGTTTCTAGCCAAAAACAGTCAGTACTTC.

This clonotype has just a few counts. The chain carries TRBV30 and TRBJ2-7, with unresolved D. Germline V CDR1 and CDR2: GTSNPN, SVGIG (reference sequence). This CDR3 comprises 13 residues. The V and J ends lost 0 bases and 6 bases respectively, with 12 bases between them. The CDR3 region is CAWSVRPVGEQYF. The CDR3 DNA reads as TGTGCCTGGAGTGTACGTCCCGTCGGCGAGCAGTACTTC.

This clonotype was seen only a few times. This chain joins TRBV6-2 or TRBV6-3 and TRBJ2-7; TRBD1 aligns across 7 bases. The CDR3 sequence is 15 residues long. The V segment lost 6 bases and the J segment 9 bases; nucleotides outside the gene matches: 17. CDR1 is MNHEY, CDR2 SVGEGT, per germline. The CDR3 is CASSSPGQTTFVQYF. In DNA form, the CDR3 reads TGTGCCAGCAGCTCACCGGGACAGACAACTTTCGTGCAGTACTTC.

This clonotype was found a few times. The chain employs TRBV6-2 or TRBV6-3 and TRBJ2-1, with no clear D. The V end lost 6 bases, the J end lost 15 bases, and 15 bases lay between the germline ends. The V gene's germline CDR1 is MNHEY and CDR2 SVGEGT. The CDR3 is 11 amino acids. CDR3 nucleotide sequence: TGTGCCAGCAGAACGGACGGCTGGGGGTTCTTC. It encodes CASRTDGWGFF.

V usage is TRBV6-2 or TRBV6-3 and J usage is TRBJ2-2; 8 nucleotides align to TRBD1. The ends lost 0 bases at V and 7 bases at J; junction bases unmatched: 10. The CDR3 runs to 17 residues. Germline V gene sequence: CDR1 MNHEY, CDR2 SVGEGT. CDR3 amino acids: CASSYSGTGPWYGELFF. CDR3 bases: TGTGCCAGCAGTTACTCTGGGACAGGTCCTTGGTACGGGGAGCTGTTTTTT.

The chain has TRBV30 and TRBJ2-3; D may be TRBD2 (5 bases). Germline values: CDR1 GTSNPN, CDR2 SVGIG (reference sequence). This CDR3 is built from 13 residues. V dropped 1 base and J dropped 5 bases, with 10 bases sitting between them. This chain's CDR3 is CAWSGVARDTQYF. The CDR3 nucleotides read TGTGCCTGGAGTGGAGTAGCGAGAGATACGCAGTATTTT.

The rearrangement uses TRBV6-4 and TRBJ2-2; D is possibly TRBD1 (5 bases). From germline, CDR1 is MRHNA and CDR2 SNTAGT. Trimming cost V 4 bases and J 4 bases, with 7 bases left between them. The CDR3 has 13 amino acids. CDR3 region: CASSVGATGELFF. The CDR3 bases are TGTGCCAGCAGTGTAGGGGCCACCGGGGAGCTGTTTTTT.

The chain employs TRBV7-2 and TRBJ2-3; weak D call: TRBD2 (7 bases). This CDR3 is 15 amino acids long. V gave up 10 bases and J gave up 3 bases, with 20 bases separating them. Germline values: CDR1 SGHTA, CDR2 FQGNSA. CDR3 loop: CATGGGAGSTDTQYF. CDR3 in DNA: TGTGCCACCGGGGGCGGAGCGGGAAGTACAGATACGCAGTATTTT.

In this sample, this clonotype turned up many times. V and J are TRBV3-1 and TRBJ1-4, with D possibly TRBD1 on 6 matching bases. This CDR3 has 16 amino acids. Germline-derived CDR1 and CDR2 are LGHDT and YNNKEL (reference sequence). Trimming pared 2 bases from V and 5 bases from J, leaving 15 bases between. As DNA, the CDR3 is TGTGCCAGCAGCCAAAATCCCGGGACAAAAAATGAAAAACTGTTTTTT. This encodes CASSQNPGTKNEKLFF.

This clonotype came up a few times. The chain combines TRBV4-1 with TRBJ2-1, with no clear D. Germline V gene sequence: CDR1 MGHRA, CDR2 YSYEKL. CDR3 length: 13 residues. Trimming cost V 3 bases and J 10 bases, with 13 bases left between them. The CDR3 loop is CASSHLLEREQFF. The CDR3 DNA reads as TGCGCCAGCAGCCACCTACTCGAAAGGGAGCAGTTCTTC.

The table lists this clonotype with a few counts. The chain links TRBV7-2 to TRBJ2-2, with TRBD2 matching over 7 bases. Germline V CDR1 and CDR2: SGHTA, FQGNSA. The CDR3 has 15 amino acids. J lost 0 bases, V lost 6 bases, and 4 bases had no gene match. CDR3 residues: CASRMAGANTGELFF. CDR3 coding DNA: TGTGCCAGCAGAATGGCGGGGGCGAACACCGGGGAGCTGTTTTTT.

This clonotype has a single count. The V and J genes are TRBV30 and TRBJ2-2; either TRBD1 or TRBD2 may supply D (5 bases each). This CDR3 region has 14 residues. Per germline, CDR1 GTSNPN and CDR2 SVGIG (reference sequence). The V and J ends lost 0 bases and 4 bases respectively, with 9 bases between them. The CDR3 DNA reads as TGTGCCTGGAGTGTATGGGGGAGCACCGGGGAGCTGTTTTTT. It translates to CAWSVWGSTGELFF.